What follows describes a single T cell receptor (beta chain). This clone was seen a single time. This clone's antigen is unknown. Per-base qualities were not stored, and no clone one base away is much larger. In total, over 600 healthy bone marrow donors made up the cohort. All cohort members were sampled while nominally healthy, although unrecorded immune exposures were likely present. The donor was CMV seronegative and belonged to the group of 350 to 400 seronegative cohort members. A peripheral blood sample was provided by each donor, and peripheral blood mononuclear cells were used for TCR beta sequencing. Genomic DNA extraction from the blood cell samples was performed with the Qiagen DNeasy Blood Extraction Kit. Library generation was performed with the immunoSEQ multiplex PCR assay. For the multiplex PCR, a mixture combining 60 forward primers for TCR Vbeta segments and 13 reverse primers for TCR Jbeta segments was used. The CDR3 region of rearranged TCR beta genes was amplified from genomic DNA with a multiplex PCR assay. The Illumina HiSeq System was used to sequence the amplified TCR beta libraries as 87-base-pair reads. Regarding the original processing steps: A later analysis tallied tens of millions of unique TCR beta chains across the roughly 610 repertoires, and approximately 9.9 million of those chains were shared by two or more donors. To remove PCR and sequencing errors, raw reads were error-corrected and collapsed into unique sequences using a nearest-neighbor algorithm that merged closely related sequences. CDR3 sequences were aligned to IMGT reference sequences to assign V, D and J gene segments. For a sequence to be retained, a match of at least six nucleotides was required to both a V gene segment and a J gene segment. Rearrangements were classified as productive when the CDR3 lacked stop codons and remained in frame with V and J, and all other rearrangements were classified as non-productive. CDR3 was defined by IMGT convention, running from the second conserved V-encoded cysteine to the conserved J-encoded phenylalanine. In an earlier analysis of 500 to 650 of the donors, sequences lacking an unambiguous match to a single V gene segment were excluded. In an earlier analysis of 500 to 750 of the donors, V segments were called functional above 56.7% productive rearrangements and were called segregating when the between-donor standard deviation exceeded 5%. A statistical classification framework was developed to diagnose cytomegalovirus status using the catalog of TCR beta chain sequences. In a later analysis, V and J genes were assigned by comparing TCR nucleotide sequences against IMGT/GENE-DB human TR gene sequences. Using the TCRdist pipeline, a later analysis assigned CDR3 sequences along with most-parsimonious VDJ recombination scenarios. A later analysis defined each TCR beta chain by its CDR3 amino acid sequence plus V-gene family, and excluded reads lacking a unique V-gene family. A later analysis removed roughly 590 highly shared, low-generation-probability nucleotide sequences to deal with suspected cross-contamination and a sequencing artifact. A later analysis calculated a clonal expansion index for each public chain from normalized within-repertoire ranks of inferred template counts. A later analysis computed generation probabilities with a VDJ recombination model fitted to out-of-frame rearrangements, and checked the results against IGoR. In a later analysis, TCR-TCR, TCR-HLA and TCR-CMV co-occurrence was scored with hypergeometric tests, and a repertoire-size bias correction was applied to TCR pairs. In a later analysis, false discovery rates were estimated by permuting HLA or CMV assignments 20 times. In a later analysis, co-occurring TCRs were grouped using DBSCAN, and TCRdist sequence similarity was added for clustering within HLA-allele-positive subsets. Co-occurrence clustering excluded repertoires with fewer than 30,000 or more than 120,000 public chains, plus five with anomalous nucleotide sharing. What TCRdb holds here is the immuneACCESS table cut down to in-frame rearrangements. Part of the clones is not present; checked against another copy, under half of the missing clones reflect an unresolved V gene, and the others are unexplained. The DNA was the basis for D and trimming; V, J and clone size are from that table. Recorded for this sample are about 140,000 clones; 80% of them occurred a single time. Less than 1.5% of the sample goes to the ten largest clones.

The CDR3, cysteine through phenylalanine, is 15 amino acids long. Only the CDR3 DNA stays, 45 bases, in frame from base 1. Per the germline V gene (reference sequence), SEHNR is the CDR1 and FQNEAQ is the CDR2. Unmatched junction bases come to 7, with V trimmed by 4 bases and J by 3 bases. This record belongs to a study of cytomegalovirus exposure and HLA in healthy donors (dated by TCRdb to about 2017). General notes on the study: In an earlier analysis of fewer than 750 of the donors, less than 350 Gb of sequence data and 90 million to 120 million unique TCR beta sequences from about 179 million T cells were reported. An early release that covered about 600 HLA-typed donors contained around 300 gigabases of sequencing data and 65 million to 100 million unique TCR sequences. The genetic ancestry cluster associated with self-reported Caucasian donors included 65% to 90% of the roughly 380 genotyped donors. The study aimed to test whether cataloging public T cell receptors could reveal signatures of past pathogen exposure. The study used immunosequencing to profile the T cell repertoires of several hundred subjects and linked those repertoires to cytomegalovirus serostatus. In addition to the first cohort of several hundred subjects, a separate validation cohort of 120 different subjects was used. The study combined high-throughput TCR immunosequencing, statistical association of individual TCRs with disease status, and machine learning to predict cytomegalovirus infection status. A later analysis re-analyzed previously published TCR beta repertoires from roughly 690 donors and added high-resolution HLA genotyping to study TCR occurrence patterns. Rather than using new phenotypic data, the later analysis identified candidate immune exposures from TCR beta sequences and from how often those sequences occurred across donors. An earlier analysis of some 500 of the donors used high-throughput TCR beta sequencing to judge whether each TCR beta V gene segment behaved as functional or pseudogenic. Donor age, sex, ethnicity and CMV serostatus were compiled together with the repertoire data. In a later genetic analysis, genome-wide SNP genotypes for about three fifths of the roughly 670 donors were used, and that subset was treated as a discovery cohort. Every discovery cohort repertoire had been produced on one sequencing platform. HLA typing covered class I and class II loci at four-digit resolution. Typing coverage differed by locus: A, B, C, DRB1 and DQB1 were typed in roughly 620-630 donors, DQA1 in approximately 520, DPA1 in some 610, and DPB1 in 450 to 490. Several DR-DQ haplotypes were handled as single units for association and clustering because linkage in the cohort was strong. Among roughly 400 genotyped donors of the cohort, an average of approximately 240,000 unique TCR beta nucleotide sequences was sequenced per donor, of which roughly 18% were non-productive.

Summary of the overall study and its limitations: In both the original and validation cohorts, the classifier was reported to diagnose cytomegalovirus status with high specificity and sensitivity. A later genetic analysis reported fewer N-insertions in productive TCRs among donors in an Asian-associated ancestry cluster than the roughly 700-donor mean. Linkage disequilibrium might explain the correlated functional status among segregating V segments, but an unknown experimental factor could not be excluded. The authors suggested that the approach could potentially be generalized to other disease states and immunological phenotypes. Some IMGT-functional V segments, including TRBV6-2 and TRBV6-3, could not be distinguished by the 87-base-pair reads and were therefore excluded. A later analysis reported that several top co-occurrence clusters appeared linked to parvovirus B19, influenza, CMV and Epstein-Barr virus. Because HLA typing was unavailable for some donors at each locus, only the typed subset was used in association tests. A later analysis found that TCR association rates varied across HLA loci, with DRB1 alleles showing the most associated TCRs and HLA-C alleles the fewest. In vitro tests confirmed that a few of the cytomegalovirus-associated TCR beta chains recognize cytomegalovirus antigens. The earlier analysis of some 560 of the donors excluded 15 to 20 rarely observed V segments, including chromosome 9 orphons, because counts were too low. Assigning TCR associations to individual alleles was difficult when HLA alleles, especially DR and DQ, strongly co-occurred. Presence/absence analyses assumed roughly uniform sequencing depth across donors, an assumption that may not hold. This cohort had only TCR beta chains sequenced, and the lack of alpha or paired-chain data limited which features could be detected. A later genetic analysis associated a missense DCLRE1C variant with V-gene and J-gene trimming of TCR beta chains, and an independent cohort replicated the association. A further reported finding was that TCR beta sequences accurately predicted the HLA-A and HLA-B alleles for most subjects in the first cohort. Immune exposure information for the cohort was limited to CMV serostatus. Specific HLA alleles were associated with 15,000 to 20,000 TCR beta sequences at a false discovery rate of 0.05 in a later analysis. In a later analysis, most CMV-associated TCR beta chains were found to appear HLA-restricted, with HLA associations seemingly driven largely by CMV exposure. The sequencing pipeline was judged likely to have produced a cluster of highly shared sequence variants as a technical artifact. In a later analysis, HLA-associated TCR beta chains showed more clonal expansion and lower generation probabilities than non-associated chains that were equally common. While some public TCRs were present in many individuals, most TCR sequences turned up only very rarely across donors. The study listed 170 or so TCR beta chains as associated with cytomegalovirus. An earlier analysis of around 600 of the donors showed that most TCR beta V segments appeared in productive rearrangements either about 90% or about 30% of the time, which broadly matched IMGT annotations.

The receptor chain draws on TRBV7-9 and TRBJ2-7, with 9 central nucleotides matching TRBD1. Source material: PBMCs. This sequence originates from a female donor in good health and CMV-seronegative. The nucleotide sequence is given as TGTGCCAGCAGCTCAACCGGGACAGGGAACTACGAGCAGTACTTC. Its protein product is CASSSTGTGNYEQYF.